This T cell receptor beta chain was sequenced during a study of shared T cell receptors in the human thymus (dated by TCRdb to the early 2020s). The study in broad terms: The study examined how the human thymus generates shared, self-reactive T-cell receptor alpha chains.

The method was the immunoSEQ multiplex PCR assay. In its TCRdb copy, this immuneACCESS table keeps in-frame sequences only and misses some clones. Where compared with another copy, unresolved V genes explain less than half of these, and the others have no known cause. The sample table shows some 660,000 clones, and roughly 86% are seen once. The ten largest account for more than 0.009% of the sample. A note on this clone: Its binding antigen is unknown. No much larger clone exists at a distance of one base, and base qualities are not known.

For CDR1 and CDR2, the germline V gene (reference sequence) lists SEHNR and FQNEAQ. The CDR3 sequence holds 12 residues, the cysteine and phenylalanine included. Kept here is only the CDR3 DNA, which spans 36 bases and is read in frame from base 1. V sheds 5 bases and J sheds 10 bases, leaving 9 bases between their ends. This sample also appeared in a second study, on human thymus T cells. The second study's authors report: Donors were immunologically healthy infants undergoing open corrective cardiac surgery for congenital heart defects in Finland. The thymus tissue came from surgical resects taken out during corrective cardiac surgery. Usage of V and J gene segments appeared to be biased in both the thymic and the peripheral blood repertoires. Highly overlapping thymic TCR repertoires among unrelated individuals were reported in the related research. The study used under 10 infant thymus samples plus four related peripheral blood samples to characterize TCR alpha and beta repertoires. The cohort included six male and a couple of female infants, with donor ages spanning 7 to 244 days. Thymocytes were mechanically released from the tissue and were stored as pellets of 10-30 million cells at -70 degrees C. A QIAsymphony instrument was used to extract genomic DNA from the frozen cell pellets. The immunoSEQ multiplex PCR assay was used to amplify the TCRB and TCRAD loci from a standardized amount of quality-controlled genomic DNA. The amplicons covered the V(D)J region and were long enough to include the CDR3 and to identify the V and J genes. The commercial immunoSEQ service was used to sequence amplicons on an Illumina platform. Primer bias and sequencing errors were corrected using previously described methods, and TCRAD and TCRB definitions followed the IMGT database. The repertoires were analysed using immunoSEQ Analyzer 3.0 and VDJTools for basic statistics, V/J segment usage, diversity estimates, rarefaction and pairwise overlap. To estimate diversity, the Chao1, ChaoE, Efron-Thisted, Shannon and inverse Simpson indices were applied, and diversity was also estimated on datasets down-sampled to the smallest sample. For repertoire overlap, CDR3 nucleotide sequence, V gene and J gene had to match strictly, and clustering was done by Jaccard-based multidimensional scaling. On average, thymus samples yielded some 810,000 unique TCRB clonotypes, whereas blood samples yielded approximately 90,000.

Sequencing was carried out using thymocytes. The chain was built from TRBV7-9 and TRBJ1-6, with an unclear D gene assignment. The sequence was obtained from a boy under two years old with a congenital heart defect. Donor details come from another sample of the same person, matched by shared clones. The CDR3 is CASSQIASPLHF. The nucleotide sequence is given as TGTGCCAGCAGCCAGATTGCCTCACCCCTCCACTTT. The reference TRBV7-9 and TRBJ1-6 proteins fill in what lies around the CDR3, so the full variable domain reads DTGVSQNPRHKITKRGQNVTFRCDPISEHNRLYWYRQTLGQGPEFLTYFQNEAQLEKSRLLSDRFSAERPKGSFSTLEIQRTEQGDSAMYLCASSQIASPLHFGNGTRLTVT.